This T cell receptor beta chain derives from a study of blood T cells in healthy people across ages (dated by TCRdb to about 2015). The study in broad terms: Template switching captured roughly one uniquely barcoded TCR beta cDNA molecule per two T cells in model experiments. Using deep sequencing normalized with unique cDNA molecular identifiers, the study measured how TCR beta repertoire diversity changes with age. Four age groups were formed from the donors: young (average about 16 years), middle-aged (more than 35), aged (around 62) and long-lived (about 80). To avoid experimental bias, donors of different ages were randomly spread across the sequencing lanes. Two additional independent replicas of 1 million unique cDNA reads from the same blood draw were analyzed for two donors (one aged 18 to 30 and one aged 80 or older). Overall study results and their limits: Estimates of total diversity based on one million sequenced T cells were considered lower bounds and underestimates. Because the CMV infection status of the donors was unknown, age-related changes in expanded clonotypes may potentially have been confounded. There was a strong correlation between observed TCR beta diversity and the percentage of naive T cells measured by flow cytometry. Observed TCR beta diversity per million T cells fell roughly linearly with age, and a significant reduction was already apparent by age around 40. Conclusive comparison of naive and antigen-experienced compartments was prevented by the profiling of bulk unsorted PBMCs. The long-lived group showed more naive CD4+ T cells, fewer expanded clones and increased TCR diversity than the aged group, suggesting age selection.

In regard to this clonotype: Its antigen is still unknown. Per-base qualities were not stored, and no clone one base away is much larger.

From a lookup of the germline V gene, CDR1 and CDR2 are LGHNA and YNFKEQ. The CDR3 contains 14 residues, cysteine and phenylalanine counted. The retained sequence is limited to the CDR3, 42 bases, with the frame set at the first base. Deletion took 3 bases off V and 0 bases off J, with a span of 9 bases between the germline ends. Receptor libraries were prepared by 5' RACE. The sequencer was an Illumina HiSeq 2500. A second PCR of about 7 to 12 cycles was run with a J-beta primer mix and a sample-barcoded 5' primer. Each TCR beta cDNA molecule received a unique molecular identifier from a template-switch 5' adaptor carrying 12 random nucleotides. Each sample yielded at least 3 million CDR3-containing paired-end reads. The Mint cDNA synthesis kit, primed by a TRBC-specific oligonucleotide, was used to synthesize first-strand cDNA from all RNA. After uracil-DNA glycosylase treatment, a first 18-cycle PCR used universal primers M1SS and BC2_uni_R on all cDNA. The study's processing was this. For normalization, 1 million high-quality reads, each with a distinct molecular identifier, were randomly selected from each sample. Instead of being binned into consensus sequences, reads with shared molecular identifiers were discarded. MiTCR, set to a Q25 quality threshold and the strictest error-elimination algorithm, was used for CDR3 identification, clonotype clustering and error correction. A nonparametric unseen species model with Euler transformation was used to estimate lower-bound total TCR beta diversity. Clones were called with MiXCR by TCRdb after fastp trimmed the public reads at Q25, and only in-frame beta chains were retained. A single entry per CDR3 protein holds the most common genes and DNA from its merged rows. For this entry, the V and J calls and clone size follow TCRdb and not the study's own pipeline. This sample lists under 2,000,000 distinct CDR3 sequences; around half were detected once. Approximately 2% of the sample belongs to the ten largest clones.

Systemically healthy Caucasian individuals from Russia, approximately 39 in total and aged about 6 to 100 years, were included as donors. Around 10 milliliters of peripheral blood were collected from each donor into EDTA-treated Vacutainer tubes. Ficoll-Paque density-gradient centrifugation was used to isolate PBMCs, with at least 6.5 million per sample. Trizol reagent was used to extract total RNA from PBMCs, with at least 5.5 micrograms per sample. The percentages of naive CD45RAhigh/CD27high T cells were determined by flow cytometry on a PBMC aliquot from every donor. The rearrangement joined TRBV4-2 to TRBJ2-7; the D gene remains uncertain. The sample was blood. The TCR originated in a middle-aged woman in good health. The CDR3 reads CASSHTSSSYEQYF. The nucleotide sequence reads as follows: TGTGCCAGCAGCCACACCTCTAGCTCCTACGAGCAGTACTTC.